The source of this T cell receptor beta chain is a study of Ad26.COV2.S vaccination and SARS-CoV-2 variants. Stated treatment: 15 to 20 received Ad26.COV2.S at low or high dose, single or two shots; about 5 received placebo; per-sample allocation not given. Day 63 after the first vaccine or placebo injection was the time point for sampling. The shot given was an Ad26 vector that makes Wuhan-strain SARS-CoV-2 spike. The CDR3 runs 16 residues. CDR1 and CDR2 (germline): MDHEN, SYDVKM. V shed 6 bases, J shed 4 bases, and the junction held 14 bases outside the gene matches. The table came from immunoSEQ multiplex PCR; TCRdb's copy has only in-frame clones and leaves some out. This sample has 350,000 to 550,000 clones; about 88% occur once, and the top ten carry about 2.5%. Overall study findings and caveats: After vaccination, substantial breadth of spike-specific CD8+ and CD4+ responses was reported.

A word on this clone: Its antigen is currently unknown.

The sequence came from a person aged 18-65 years who received the Ad26.COV2.S COVID-19 vaccine or a placebo. The input for sequencing was peripheral blood, taken in a trial of Ad26.COV2.S vaccine versus placebo. The chain joins TRBV28 to TRBJ2-5; 7 nucleotides agree with TRBD2. CDR3 coding DNA: TGTGCCAGCAGCCCCTTGGGGCGGGGGAAAGGAGAGACCCAGTACTTC. Translation gives CASSPLGRGKGETQYF.